The 3 T cell receptor beta chains below were found in one sample sequenced in a study of technical replicates of blood from several donors. Profiled with immunoSEQ multiplex PCR; TCRdb holds only in-frame clones, not every one. The table has nearly 80,000 clones, more than 85% seen once. Material: T cells isolated from PBMCs. The receptors originated from a human donor in good health.

J is TRBJ1-1 and V is TRBV19, with D possibly being TRBD1 (6 bases). Germline V lookup: CDR1 LNHDA, CDR2 SQIVND (reference sequence). Deletions cut 5 bases from V and 10 bases from J, with 11 bases between. This CDR3 is 11 amino acids long. CDR3: CASSQGQGAFF. The CDR3 bases are TGTGCCAGTAGTCAGGGGCAGGGAGCTTTCTTT.

The V gene is TRBV9, the J gene TRBJ2-1; D gene unclear. This CDR3 region has 17 residues. V was shortened by 0 bases and J by 4 bases, with 17 bases between the two germline ends. Germline lookup yields CDR1 SGDLS and CDR2 YYNGEE. DNA of the CDR3: TGTGCCAGCAGCGTAGCTTTCAACAGTCTAATATACAATGAGCAGTTCTTC. Its protein product is CASSVAFNSLIYNEQFF.

This chain connects TRBV5-1 to TRBJ2-1, with 9 nucleotides matching TRBD1. The germline V gene encodes CDR1 SGHRS and CDR2 YFSETQ. The CDR3 is made up of 15 amino acids. V lost 8 bases to trimming and J lost 2 bases; unmatched junction nucleotides: 8. The CDR3 is CASFSGTGTYNEQFF. The CDR3 DNA sequence: TGCGCCAGTTTCTCCGGGACAGGGACCTACAATGAGCAGTTCTTC.